The clone carrying this T cell receptor beta chain was observed many times. This entry comes from a study of identical twins. TCRdb recomputed calls from the 5' RACE reads with MiXCR, one row per CDR3 protein. The sample lists 350,000 to 450,000 distinct CDR3 sequences; under 20% were seen once. The germline V gene has CDR1 LNHNV and CDR2 YYDKDF (reference sequence). The CDR3 runs 15 residues. The V segment lost 3 bases and the J segment 4 bases; nucleotides outside the gene matches: 4. This sequence was found in a man between 50 and 59 years old in good health. The chain joins TRBV15 to TRBJ2-1; 9 bases line up with TRBD2. The source material was naive T cells sorted from blood. CDR3 nucleotides: TGTGCCACCAGCAGGGAGACTAGCGGATACAATGAGCAGTTCTTC. Encoded protein: CATSRETSGYNEQFF.